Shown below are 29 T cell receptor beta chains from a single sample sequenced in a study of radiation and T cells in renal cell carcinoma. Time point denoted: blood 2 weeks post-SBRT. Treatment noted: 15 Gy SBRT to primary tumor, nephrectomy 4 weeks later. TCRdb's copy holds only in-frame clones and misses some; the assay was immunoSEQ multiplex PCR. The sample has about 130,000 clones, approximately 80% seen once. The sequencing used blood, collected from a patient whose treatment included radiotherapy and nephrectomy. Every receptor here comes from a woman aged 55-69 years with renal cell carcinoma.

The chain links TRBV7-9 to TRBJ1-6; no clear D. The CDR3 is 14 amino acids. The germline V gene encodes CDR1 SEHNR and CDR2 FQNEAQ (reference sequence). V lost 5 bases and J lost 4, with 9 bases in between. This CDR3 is CASSPQVYNSPLHF. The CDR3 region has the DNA TGTGCCAGCAGCCCTCAGGTGTATAATTCACCCCTCCACTTT.

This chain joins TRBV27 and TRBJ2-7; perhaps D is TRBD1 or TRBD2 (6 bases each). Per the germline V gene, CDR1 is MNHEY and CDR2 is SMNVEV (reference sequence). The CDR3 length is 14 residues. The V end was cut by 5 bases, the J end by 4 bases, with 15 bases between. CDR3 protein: CASSVGGGLYEQYF. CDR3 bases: TGTGCCAGCAGTGTGGGTGGGGGGCTGTACGAGCAGTACTTC.

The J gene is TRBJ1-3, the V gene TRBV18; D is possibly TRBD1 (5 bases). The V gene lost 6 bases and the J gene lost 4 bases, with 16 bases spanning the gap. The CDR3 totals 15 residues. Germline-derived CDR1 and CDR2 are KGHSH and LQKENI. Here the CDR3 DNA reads TGTGCCAGCTCGCCAGAAACAGGAGCAGGAAACACCATATATTTT. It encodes CASSPETGAGNTIYF.

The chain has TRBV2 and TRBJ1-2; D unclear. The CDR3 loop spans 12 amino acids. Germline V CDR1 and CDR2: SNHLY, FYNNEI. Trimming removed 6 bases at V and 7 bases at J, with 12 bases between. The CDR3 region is CASSYEGFGYTF. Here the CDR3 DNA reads TGTGCCAGCAGCTATGAGGGATTTGGCTACACCTTC.

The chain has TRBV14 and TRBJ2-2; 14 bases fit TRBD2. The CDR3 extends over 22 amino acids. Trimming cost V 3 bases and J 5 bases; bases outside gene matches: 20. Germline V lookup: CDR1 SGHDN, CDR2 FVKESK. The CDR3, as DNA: TGTGCCAGCAGCCAGCATCTGAGTCCCGGGACTAGCGGGGGAGCGTCGACCGGGGAGCTGTTTTTT. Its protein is CASSQHLSPGTSGGASTGELFF.

The CDR3 DNA sequence: TGTGCCAGCAGCTCCGGGGGGTTATTGGGGATTAGCTCTGGAAACACCATATATTTT. Amino acids: CASSSGGLLGISSGNTIYF. The rearrangement joins TRBV7-2 to TRBJ1-3; TRBD1 is a possible D gene (5 bases). The CDR3 contains 19 residues. V lost 4 bases and J lost 0, with 22 bases in between. Germline CDR1 reads SGHTA; CDR2 reads FQGNSA.

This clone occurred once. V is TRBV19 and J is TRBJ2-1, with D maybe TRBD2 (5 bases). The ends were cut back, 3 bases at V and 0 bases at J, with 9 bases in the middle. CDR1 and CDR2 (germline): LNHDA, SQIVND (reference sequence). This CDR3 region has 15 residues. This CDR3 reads CASSISGSSYNEQFF. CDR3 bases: TGTGCCAGTAGTATCTCGGGGAGCTCCTACAATGAGCAGTTCTTC.

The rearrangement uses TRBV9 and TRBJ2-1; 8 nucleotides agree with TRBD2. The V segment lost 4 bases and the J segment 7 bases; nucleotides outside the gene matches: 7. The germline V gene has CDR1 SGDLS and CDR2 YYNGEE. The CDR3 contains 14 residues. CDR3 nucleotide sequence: TGTGCCAGCAGCACTAGCGGAATTCTTAATGAGCAGTTCTTC. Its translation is CASSTSGILNEQFF.

In nucleotides, the CDR3 is TGTGCCGCCCGGACATCAACTAGAAACTATGGCTACACCTTC. This codes for CAARTSTRNYGYTF. The chain carries TRBV6-5 and TRBJ1-2, with D possibly being TRBD1 (5 bases). Germline CDR1 is MNHEY and CDR2 is SVGAGI. The CDR3 runs 14 residues. Between the trimmed V and J ends, which lost 11 bases and 2 bases, there was a span of 18 bases.

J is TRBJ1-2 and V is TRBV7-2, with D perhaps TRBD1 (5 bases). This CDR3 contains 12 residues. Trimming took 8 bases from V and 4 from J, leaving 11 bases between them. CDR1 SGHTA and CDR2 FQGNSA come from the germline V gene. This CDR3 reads CASAGLIYGYTF. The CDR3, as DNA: TGTGCCAGCGCAGGGTTAATCTATGGCTACACCTTC.

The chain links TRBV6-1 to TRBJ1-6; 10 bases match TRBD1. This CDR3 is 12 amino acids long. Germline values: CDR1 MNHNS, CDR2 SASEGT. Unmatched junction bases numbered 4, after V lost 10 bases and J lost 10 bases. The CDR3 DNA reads TGTGCCACCGGGACAGGGGACTCACCCCTCCACTTT. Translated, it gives CATGTGDSPLHF.

CDR3 bases: TGTGCCAGCAGCTCGACGGACAGGGTTGGAGAAAAACTGTTTTTT. Translated, it gives CASSSTDRVGEKLFF. The chain joins TRBV5-4 to TRBJ1-4; 8 nucleotides line up with TRBD1. The trim removed 3 bases at V and 8 bases at J, leaving 9 bases unmatched. The length of the CDR3 is 15 residues. In germline, CDR1 is SGHNT, CDR2 YYREEE (reference sequence). Combining the CDR3 with reference TRBV5-4 and TRBJ1-4 gives the whole variable domain ETGVTQSPTHLIKTRGQQVTLRCSSQSGHNTVSWYQQALGQGPQFIFQYYREEENGRGNFPPRFSGLQFPNYSSELNVNALELDDSALYLCASSSTDRVGEKLFFGSGTQLSVL.

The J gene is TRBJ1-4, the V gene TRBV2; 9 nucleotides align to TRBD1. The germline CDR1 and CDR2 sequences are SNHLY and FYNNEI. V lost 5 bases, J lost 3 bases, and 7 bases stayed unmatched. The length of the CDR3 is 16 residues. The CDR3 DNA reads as TGTGCCAGCAGTACTGACAGGGGGAGAGCTAATGAAAAACTGTTTTTT. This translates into CASSTDRGRANEKLFF.

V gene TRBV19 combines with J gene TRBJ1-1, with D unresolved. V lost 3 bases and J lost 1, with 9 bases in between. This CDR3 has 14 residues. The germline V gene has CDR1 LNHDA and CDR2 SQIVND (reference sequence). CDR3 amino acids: CASSIGGENTEAFF. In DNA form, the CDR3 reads TGTGCCAGTAGTATTGGCGGCGAGAACACTGAAGCTTTCTTT.

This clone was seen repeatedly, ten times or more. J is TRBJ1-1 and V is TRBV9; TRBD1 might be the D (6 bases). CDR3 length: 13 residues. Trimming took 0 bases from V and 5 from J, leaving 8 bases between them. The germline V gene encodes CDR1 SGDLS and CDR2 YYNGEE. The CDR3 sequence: CASSVVRGTEAFF. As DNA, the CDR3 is TGTGCCAGCAGCGTAGTCAGGGGAACTGAAGCTTTCTTT. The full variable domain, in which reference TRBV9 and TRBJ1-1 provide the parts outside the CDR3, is DSGVTQTPKHLITATGQRVTLRCSPRSGDLSVYWYQQSLDQGLQFLIQYYNGEERAKGNILERFSAQQFPDLHSELNLSSLELGDSALYFCASSVVRGTEAFFGQGTRLTVV.

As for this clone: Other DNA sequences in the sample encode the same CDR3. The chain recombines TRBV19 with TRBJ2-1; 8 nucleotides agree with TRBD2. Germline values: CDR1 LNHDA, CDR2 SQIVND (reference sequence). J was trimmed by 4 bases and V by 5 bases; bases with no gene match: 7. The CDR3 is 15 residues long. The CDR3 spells CASSPTSGGYNEQFF. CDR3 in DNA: TGTGCCAGTAGTCCTACTAGCGGAGGATACAATGAGCAGTTCTTC.

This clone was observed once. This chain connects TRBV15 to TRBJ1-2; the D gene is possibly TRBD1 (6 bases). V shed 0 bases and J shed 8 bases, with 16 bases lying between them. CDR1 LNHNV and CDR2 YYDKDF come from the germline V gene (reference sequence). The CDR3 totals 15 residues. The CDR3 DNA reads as TGTGCCACCAGCAGAGATCTCGTCGGGGGGCGAGGCTACACCTTC. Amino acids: CATSRDLVGGRGYTF.

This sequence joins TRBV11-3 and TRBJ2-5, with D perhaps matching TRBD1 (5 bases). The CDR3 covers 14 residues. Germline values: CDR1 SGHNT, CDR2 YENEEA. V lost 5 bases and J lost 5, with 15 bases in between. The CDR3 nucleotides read TGTGCCAGCAGCCTGGGGCAAAACCGGGAGACCCAGTACTTC. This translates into CASSLGQNRETQYF.

CDR3 DNA sequence: TGTGCCATCAGTGAGTCGGGAGCCCACACCGGGGAGCTGTTTTTT. This encodes CAISESGAHTGELFF. This chain connects TRBV10-3 to TRBJ2-2; a possible D gene is TRBD2 (5 bases). Germline lookup yields CDR1 ENHRY and CDR2 SYGVKD. The germline V and J ends were trimmed by 0 bases and 3 bases, with 8 bases remaining between them. The CDR3 totals 15 residues.

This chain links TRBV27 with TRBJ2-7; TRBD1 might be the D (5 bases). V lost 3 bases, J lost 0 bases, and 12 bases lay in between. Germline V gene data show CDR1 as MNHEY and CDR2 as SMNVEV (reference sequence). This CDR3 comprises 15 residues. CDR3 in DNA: TGTGCCAGCAGTTTCTCCACAGGTTACTCCTACGAGCAGTACTTC. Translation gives CASSFSTGYSYEQYF.

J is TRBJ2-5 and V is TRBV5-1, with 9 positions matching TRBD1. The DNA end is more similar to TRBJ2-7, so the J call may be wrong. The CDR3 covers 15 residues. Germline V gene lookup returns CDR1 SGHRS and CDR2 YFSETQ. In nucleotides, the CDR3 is TGCGCCAGCAGCCCGGACCGGGACAGGGTATACGAGCAGTACTTC. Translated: CASSPDRDRVYEQYF.

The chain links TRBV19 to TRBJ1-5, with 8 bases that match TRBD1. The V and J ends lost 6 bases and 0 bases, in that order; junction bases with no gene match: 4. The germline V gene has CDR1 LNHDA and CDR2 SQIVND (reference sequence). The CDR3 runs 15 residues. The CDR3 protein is CASRKTGDSNQPQHF. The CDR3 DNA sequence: TGTGCCAGTAGGAAGACAGGGGATAGCAATCAGCCCCAGCATTTT.

Here the CDR3 reads CAWSEDRGREAFF. CDR3 bases: TGTGCCTGGAGCGAGGACAGGGGGCGTGAAGCTTTCTTT. This sequence joins TRBV30 and TRBJ1-1; 11 nucleotides match TRBD1. The V gene end was trimmed by 3 bases and the J gene end by 7 bases; junction bases not matched to a gene: 4. This CDR3 is 13 amino acids long. Per the germline V gene, CDR1 is GTSNPN and CDR2 is SVGIG (reference sequence).

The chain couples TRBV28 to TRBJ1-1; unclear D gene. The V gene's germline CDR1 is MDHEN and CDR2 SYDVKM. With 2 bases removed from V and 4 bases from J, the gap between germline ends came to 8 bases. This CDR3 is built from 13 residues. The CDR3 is CASSLGEVTEAFF. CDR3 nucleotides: TGTGCCAGCAGTTTAGGGGAGGTCACTGAAGCTTTCTTT.

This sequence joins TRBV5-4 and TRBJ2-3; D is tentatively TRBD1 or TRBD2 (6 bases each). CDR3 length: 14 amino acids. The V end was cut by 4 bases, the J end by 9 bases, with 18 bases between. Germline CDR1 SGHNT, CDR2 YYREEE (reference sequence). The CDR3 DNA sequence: TGTGCCAGCAGCCCCGGTGAGGGGGGTCGAACGCAGTATTTT. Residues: CASSPGEGGRTQYF.

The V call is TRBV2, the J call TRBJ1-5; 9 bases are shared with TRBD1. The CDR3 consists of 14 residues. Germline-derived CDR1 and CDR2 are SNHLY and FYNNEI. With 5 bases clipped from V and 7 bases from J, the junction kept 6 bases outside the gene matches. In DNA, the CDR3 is TGTGCCAGCAGTTCGGGACAGGGAATCCAGCCCCAGCATTTT. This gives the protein CASSSGQGIQPQHF.

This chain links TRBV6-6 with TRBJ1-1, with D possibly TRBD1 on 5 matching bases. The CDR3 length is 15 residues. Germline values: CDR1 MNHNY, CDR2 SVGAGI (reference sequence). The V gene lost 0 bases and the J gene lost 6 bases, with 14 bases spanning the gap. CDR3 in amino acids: CASSYSAGRGPEAFF. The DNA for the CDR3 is TGTGCCAGCAGTTACTCGGCAGGGAGGGGCCCTGAAGCTTTCTTT.

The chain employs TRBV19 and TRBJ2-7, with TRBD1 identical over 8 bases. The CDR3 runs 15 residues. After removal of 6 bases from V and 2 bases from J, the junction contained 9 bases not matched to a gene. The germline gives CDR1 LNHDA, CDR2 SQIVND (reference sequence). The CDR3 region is CASSPADRATYEQYF. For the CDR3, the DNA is TGTGCCAGTAGCCCGGCGGACAGGGCCACCTACGAGCAGTACTTC. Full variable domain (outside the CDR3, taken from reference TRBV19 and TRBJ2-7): DGGITQSPKYLFRKEGQNVTLSCEQNLNHDAMYWYRQDPGQGLRLIYYSQIVNDFQKGDIAEGYSVSREKKESFPLTVTSAQKNPTAFYLCASSPADRATYEQYFGPGTRLTVT.

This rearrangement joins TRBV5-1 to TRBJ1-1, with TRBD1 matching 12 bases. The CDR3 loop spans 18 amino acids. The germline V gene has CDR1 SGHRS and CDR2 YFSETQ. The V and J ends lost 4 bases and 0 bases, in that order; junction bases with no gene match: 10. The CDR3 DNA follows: TGCGCCAGCAGCCCAGCCAGGGGACAGGGGGCGATGAACACTGAAGCTTTCTTT. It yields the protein CASSPARGQGAMNTEAFF.